One TCR beta chain is described in this entry. What it binds is unknown. The V and J ends lost 5 bases and 3 bases, in that order; junction bases with no gene match: 6. This CDR3 is 14 amino acids long. Germline lookup yields CDR1 PRHDT and CDR2 FYEKMQ (reference sequence). The sample is drawn from a study of cytomegalovirus exposure and HLA in healthy donors. Study-wide results and limits: Reportedly, cytomegalovirus status was diagnosed with high sensitivity and specificity. Clusters of TCRs from the first cohort tended to co-occur in the 110 or so validation repertoires (as a later analysis found). Most TCR sequences were seen very rarely across donors, but some public TCRs occurred in many.

Some clones are missing from TCRdb's copy, which holds only in-frame ones; the method was immunoSEQ multiplex PCR. The data show some 64,000 clones, almost 97% seen once. The donors were members of the roughly 120-subject validation cohort (separate from the approximately 670-subject first cohort). Material: PBMCs. The TCR was taken from a woman aged 18-29 years in good health and CMV-seronegative. The gene calls are TRBV13 and TRBJ2-7; 8 nucleotides line up with TRBD2. The CDR3 DNA is TGTGCCAGCAGCCCAGCGGGAGCTCGCTACGAGCAGTACTTC. As protein: CASSPAGARYEQYF.